A single sample gave rise to the 24 T cell receptor beta chains below, sequenced in a study of cytomegalovirus exposure and HLA in healthy donors. Primers for the PCR totalled 60 Vbeta and 13 Jbeta. The table came from immunoSEQ multiplex PCR; TCRdb's copy has only in-frame clones and leaves some out. The sample has roughly 180,000 clones; around a tenth are singletons. Material: PBMCs. The receptors were sampled from a young woman in good health and CMV-seropositive.

The chain is built from TRBV5-1 and TRBJ1-3; D is ambiguous. This CDR3 is built from 15 residues. With 2 bases removed from V and 0 bases from J, the gap between germline ends came to 9 bases. Germline V gene data show CDR1 as SGHRS and CDR2 as YFSETQ. DNA for the CDR3: TGCGCCAGCAGCTTATCCCCAGTCTCTGGAAACACCATATATTTT. Encoded protein: CASSLSPVSGNTIYF. The complete variable domain, with remaining parts taken from reference TRBV5-1 and TRBJ1-3, reads KAGVTQTPRYLIKTRGQQVTLSCSPISGHRSVSWYQQTPGQGLQFLFEYFSETQRNKGNFPGRFSGRQFSNSRSEMNVSTLELGDSALYLCASSLSPVSGNTIYFGEGSWLTVV.

The V gene is TRBV7-6, the J gene TRBJ1-1; tentatively, D is TRBD1 (5 bases). The V gene lost 2 bases and the J gene lost 5 bases, with 15 bases spanning the gap. The CDR3 is 15 amino acids. Germline V CDR1 and CDR2: SGHVS, FNYEAQ. The CDR3 nucleotides read TGTGCCAGCAGCTTAAAAGACAGTTCCGCTACTGAAGCTTTCTTT. The encoded protein is CASSLKDSSATEAFF.

This clone was observed a few times. V is TRBV5-6 and J is TRBJ1-5, with D perhaps matching TRBD1 (6 bases). The ends were cut back, 4 bases at V and 0 bases at J, with 11 bases in the middle. Germline V CDR1 and CDR2: SGHDT, YYEEEE. The CDR3 is made up of 15 amino acids. CDR3 bases: TGTGCCAGCAGCCTAGGGACATTTAGCAATCAGCCCCAGCATTTT. This translates into CASSLGTFSNQPQHF.

This clone appeared a few times. The chain joins TRBV5-5 to TRBJ2-7; D not certain. Germline CDR1 and CDR2: SGHKS and YYEKEE (reference sequence). The CDR3 totals 15 residues. Deletions cut 2 bases from V and 0 bases from J, with 12 bases between. The CDR3 DNA sequence: TGTGCCAGCAGCTTAAGACTTATGAGCTCCTACGAGCAGTACTTC. This translates into CASSLRLMSSYEQYF. The full variable domain, in which reference TRBV5-5 and TRBJ2-7 provide the parts outside the CDR3, is DAGVTQSPTHLIKTRGQQVTLRCSPISGHKSVSWYQQVLGQGPQFIFQYYEKEERGRGNFPDRFSARQFPNYSSELNVNALLLGDSALYLCASSLRLMSSYEQYFGPGTRLTVT.

This chain joins TRBV5-5 and TRBJ2-1; TRBD2 might be the D (7 bases). Germline loops: CDR1 SGHKS, CDR2 YYEKEE (reference sequence). The CDR3 has 17 residues. V lost 0 bases and J 5 bases, leaving 18 bases between the germline ends. The CDR3 reads CASSLVQGGYVHNEQFF. The DNA of the CDR3 is TGTGCCAGCAGCTTGGTACAGGGAGGGTATGTACACAATGAGCAGTTCTTC.

This clone turned up a few times. This chain joins TRBV6-5 and TRBJ1-2, with TRBD1 matching 9 bases. Germline V gives CDR1 MNHEY, CDR2 SVGAGI. V trimming: 7 bases; J trimming: 3 bases; junction bases outside the gene matches: 9. The CDR3 runs 15 residues. The DNA of the CDR3 is TGTGCCAGCATCCCGTACAGGGGGCGCGACTATGGCTACACCTTC. Its protein product is CASIPYRGRDYGYTF.

This clone was picked up a small number of times. The genes are TRBV14 and TRBJ2-7; tentative D call: TRBD2 (6 bases). The V gene lost 5 bases and the J gene lost 0 bases, with 20 bases spanning the gap. There are 17 residues in the CDR3. Germline V gives CDR1 SGHDN, CDR2 FVKESK. Here the CDR3 reads CASSEYQHGLSSYEQYF. As DNA, the CDR3 is TGTGCCAGCAGCGAATACCAACACGGACTAAGCTCCTACGAGCAGTACTTC.

This clone was seen more than once but under ten times. The rearrangement joins TRBV10-3 to TRBJ2-7, with 7 bases identical to TRBD2. J was trimmed by 4 bases and V by 4 bases; bases with no gene match: 10. CDR3 length: 15 amino acids. Germline V lookup: CDR1 ENHRY, CDR2 SYGVKD. CDR3 nucleotide sequence: TGTGCCATCAGTGGGTCCGCTAGCGGAGTTTACGAGCAGTACTTC. Amino acid sequence: CAISGSASGVYEQYF.

This clone was observed a few times. The chain has TRBV5-5 and TRBJ2-7, with D perhaps matching TRBD1 (6 bases). Trimming took 4 bases from V and 9 from J, leaving 14 bases between them. Germline V CDR1 and CDR2: SGHKS, YYEKEE (reference sequence). The CDR3 is 12 amino acids. CDR3 sequence: CASSGRGQRQYF. For the CDR3, the DNA is TGTGCCAGCAGCGGTAGAGGACAGAGGCAGTACTTC.

The chain employs TRBV11-3 and TRBJ2-5, with 7 bases lining up with TRBD2. Looked up from germline, CDR1 is SGHNT and CDR2 is YENEEA. Trimming at V came to 5 bases and at J to 4 bases, leaving 4 bases not matched to a gene. This CDR3 has 13 amino acids. CDR3 amino acids: CASSPGLVETQYF. The DNA for the CDR3 is TGTGCCAGCAGCCCAGGACTAGTAGAGACCCAGTACTTC. The variable domain in full, with the rest retrieved from reference TRBV11-3 and TRBJ2-5, is EAGVVQSPRYKIIEKKQPVAFWCNPISGHNTLYWYLQNLGQGPELLIRYENEEAVDDSQLPKDRFSAERLKGVDSTLKIQPAELGDSAVYLCASSPGLVETQYFGPGTRLLVL.

As to this clone: This sample also contains other DNA sequences that code for the same CDR3. The V call is TRBV5-1, the J call TRBJ2-3; D is ambiguous. Between the trimmed V and J ends, which lost 6 bases and 0 bases, there was a span of 11 bases. The CDR3 covers 14 residues. Looked up from germline, CDR1 is SGHRS and CDR2 is YFSETQ. CDR3 protein: CASNLESSTDTQYF. CDR3 sequence (DNA): TGCGCCAGCAATTTGGAGTCGAGCACAGATACGCAGTATTTT.

This clone was observed a few times. V gene TRBV20-1 combines with J gene TRBJ2-7; TRBD2 aligns across 8 bases. Germline loops: CDR1 DFQATT, CDR2 SNEGSKA (reference sequence). The V gene end was trimmed by 3 bases and the J gene end by 6 bases; junction bases not matched to a gene: 1. The CDR3 spans 11 residues. CDR3 sequence (DNA): TGCAGTGCTAGCGGGGGGGGCGAGCAGTACTTC. As protein: CSASGGGEQYF.

This chain connects TRBV2 to TRBJ2-1, with D maybe TRBD2 (5 bases). The length of the CDR3 is 15 residues. Germline V gene data show CDR1 as SNHLY and CDR2 as FYNNEI. Between the trimmed V and J ends, which lost 3 bases and 2 bases, there was a span of 11 bases. CDR3 in DNA: TGTGCCAGCAGTGATAGGGTAGCGCCCTACAATGAGCAGTTCTTC. This encodes CASSDRVAPYNEQFF.

This chain links TRBV4-1 with TRBJ1-3; D uncertain. V dropped 4 bases and J dropped 6 bases, with 19 bases sitting between them. This CDR3 contains 16 residues. Germline assignment: CDR1 MGHRA and CDR2 YSYEKL. Written as DNA, the CDR3 is TGCGCCAGCAGCCCGAGGTGGGGAGGAAGAGAAAACACCATATATTTT. It translates to CASSPRWGGRENTIYF.

The chain is built from TRBV5-1 and TRBJ2-7, with a tentative D call TRBD1 (6 bases). Trimming took 3 bases from V and 6 from J, leaving 10 bases between them. The CDR3 is 12 amino acids. CDR1 and CDR2 (germline): SGHRS, YFSETQ. For the CDR3, the DNA is TGCGCCAGCAGCTCCGGGACAACCGAGCAGTACTTC. The encoded protein is CASSSGTTEQYF.

V and J are TRBV27 and TRBJ2-2; 9 nucleotides align to TRBD2. In germline, CDR1 is MNHEY, CDR2 SMNVEV (reference sequence). The CDR3 is made up of 16 amino acids. The trim removed 6 bases at V and 1 base at J, leaving 6 bases unmatched. The CDR3 loop reads CASSLSGRGNTGELFF. The CDR3, as DNA: TGTGCCAGCAGCCTTAGCGGGAGAGGGAACACCGGGGAGCTGTTTTTT.

The sample holds a few counts of this clone. This chain links TRBV27 with TRBJ2-1, with 11 bases that match TRBD2. Germline V gene lookup returns CDR1 MNHEY and CDR2 SMNVEV (reference sequence). With 4 bases clipped from V and 9 bases from J, the junction kept 17 bases outside the gene matches. This CDR3 contains 18 residues. CDR3 loop: CASSSLLLTSGSKFEQFF. In DNA form, the CDR3 reads TGTGCCAGCAGTTCCCTACTTCTAACTAGCGGGAGTAAGTTTGAGCAGTTCTTC.

In DNA form, the CDR3 reads TGTGCCAGCAGCCCCGGACTAGCCGCCTCCTACGAGCAGTACTTC. It yields the protein CASSPGLAASYEQYF. The chain carries TRBV7-3 and TRBJ2-7; 8 bases fit TRBD2. From germline, CDR1 is SGHTA and CDR2 FQGTGA. This CDR3 has 15 amino acids. V was clipped by 5 bases and J by 0 bases; unmatched bases: 6.

This clone was recorded a few times. This chain connects TRBV9 to TRBJ1-1; TRBD1 is a possible D gene (6 bases). The germline gives CDR1 SGDLS, CDR2 YYNGEE. The CDR3 covers 14 residues. The V gene lost 3 bases and the J gene lost 5 bases, with 14 bases spanning the gap. The CDR3 nucleotides read TGTGCCAGCAGCGCTCCCAAACAGGGAACTGAAGCTTTCTTT. This sequence encodes CASSAPKQGTEAFF.

The sample holds a few counts of this clone. The rearrangement uses TRBV27 and TRBJ2-7; 11 bases fit TRBD2. Germline trimming cut 3 bases from V and 8 bases from J; bases unmatched to any gene: 9. Germline V gene lookup returns CDR1 MNHEY and CDR2 SMNVEV (reference sequence). The CDR3 is made up of 15 amino acids. The CDR3 DNA follows: TGTGCCAGCAGTTTGTATAGCGGGAGGGATGGGAAGCAGTACTTC. Translated, it gives CASSLYSGRDGKQYF.

This clone occurred a few times. The chain joins TRBV6-5 to TRBJ1-4; TRBD1 is a possible D gene (6 bases). The CDR3 loop spans 14 amino acids. Germline V gives CDR1 MNHEY, CDR2 SVGAGI. Trimming removed 6 bases from V and 3 bases from J, with 11 bases in between. The CDR3 sequence: CASRQGTANEKLFF. CDR3 nucleotides: TGTGCCAGCAGACAGGGTACGGCTAATGAAAAACTGTTTTTT.

The CDR3 nucleotides are TGCGCCAGCAGCTTGGCGGGACTGGAAGAGACCCAGTACTTC. Translating it yields CASSLAGLEETQYF. V is TRBV5-1 and J is TRBJ2-5, with a possible D match to TRBD2 (6 bases). Trimming pared 0 bases from V and 3 bases from J, leaving 9 bases between. Germline CDR1 reads SGHRS; CDR2 reads YFSETQ. There are 14 residues in the CDR3.

The chain uses TRBV5-1 and TRBJ1-4, with TRBD1 matching 9 bases. Trimming took 0 bases from V and 8 from J; bases not matched to a gene: 11. Germline assignment: CDR1 SGHRS and CDR2 YFSETQ. CDR3 length: 17 amino acids. CDR3 DNA sequence: TGCGCCAGCAGCTTGGTACCGCCGGGACAGGGCAGGGAAAAACTGTTTTTT. Its protein product is CASSLVPPGQGREKLFF.

The chain is built from TRBV9 and TRBJ1-2; D is ambiguous. V shed 3 bases and J shed 0 bases, with 12 bases lying between them. CDR1 and CDR2 from the germline V gene are SGDLS and YYNGEE. The length of the CDR3 is 15 residues. The CDR3 nucleotides read TGTGCCAGCAGCGCACCCCAGGCCGCTAACTATGGCTACACCTTC. Translation: CASSAPQAANYGYTF.